Below, 29 T cell receptor beta chains from the same sample are listed, as sequenced in a study of cytomegalovirus exposure and HLA in healthy donors. The assay was immunoSEQ multiplex PCR, and TCRdb's table has in-frame clones only and misses some. This table has 250,000 to 400,000 clones, roughly 87% appearing once. The sample comprised PBMCs. The receptors come from a man aged 30 to 39 in good health and CMV-seronegative.

About this clone: A read error may account for a junction end that differs from germline. The chain recombines TRBV4-1 with TRBJ1-2, with 9 bases aligning to TRBD1. CDR1 and CDR2 (germline): MGHRA, YSYEKL. The CDR3 consists of 13 residues. CDR3 in DNA: TGCGCCAGCAGCCAAGATGGGACAGGGAATAGAGCCTTC. Protein sequence: CASSQDGTGNRAF.

V usage is TRBV19 and J usage is TRBJ1-1; no clear D gene. From germline, CDR1 is LNHDA and CDR2 SQIVND (reference sequence). The CDR3 loop spans 14 amino acids. The V end was cut by 4 bases, the J end by 3 bases, with 12 bases between. The CDR3 protein is CASSTGNRDTEAFF. The CDR3 DNA sequence: TGTGCCAGTAGTACCGGCAATCGGGACACTGAAGCTTTCTTT. Using reference TRBV19 and TRBJ1-1 for the parts outside the CDR3, the full variable domain is DGGITQSPKYLFRKEGQNVTLSCEQNLNHDAMYWYRQDPGQGLRLIYYSQIVNDFQKGDIAEGYSVSREKKESFPLTVTSAQKNPTAFYLCASSTGNRDTEAFFGQGTRLTVV.

The chain employs TRBV19 and TRBJ2-2, with 10 nucleotides matching TRBD2. The CDR3 is 19 residues long. CDR1 LNHDA and CDR2 SQIVND come from the germline V gene (reference sequence). With V trimmed by 5 bases and J by 0 bases, 12 bases remained unmatched. For the CDR3, the DNA is TGTGCCAGTAGTCCGACTAGCGGGTCCGACGCCTCGAACACCGGGGAGCTGTTTTTT. This encodes CASSPTSGSDASNTGELFF.

Only a few counts were recorded for this clone. The rearrangement links TRBV4-3 to TRBJ1-4, with 11 positions matching TRBD1. From germline, CDR1 is LGHNA and CDR2 YSLEER. This CDR3 region has 15 residues. The V and J ends lost 3 bases and 7 bases, in that order; junction bases with no gene match: 4. As DNA, the CDR3 is TGCGCCAGCAGCCAGGACAGGGGGCAAAGTGAAAAACTGTTTTTT. Residues: CASSQDRGQSEKLFF.

This clone was observed once. This chain links TRBV11-3 with TRBJ2-7; no definite D call. This CDR3 is 15 amino acids long. The germline V and J ends were trimmed by 5 bases and 4 bases, with 18 bases remaining between them. CDR1 and CDR2 (germline): SGHNT, YENEEA. The CDR3 DNA reads as TGTGCCAGCAGCCCCGGCCATTACAGCAGATACGAGCAGTACTTC. Its protein is CASSPGHYSRYEQYF.

This chain joins TRBV11-3 and TRBJ2-3, with 10 bases matching TRBD2. The CDR3 length is 16 residues. Germline CDR1 reads SGHNT; CDR2 reads YENEEA. V was clipped by 1 base and J by 0 bases; unmatched bases: 1. CDR3 nucleotide sequence: TGTGCCAGCAGCTTAGGGACTAGCGGTAGCACAGATACGCAGTATTTT. Amino acids: CASSLGTSGSTDTQYF.

The chain combines TRBV5-8 with TRBJ1-6; D is undetermined. Germline CDR1 SGHTS, CDR2 YDEGEE. The length of the CDR3 is 15 residues. The V end was cut by 2 bases, the J end by 9 bases, with 15 bases between. As DNA, the CDR3 is TGTGCCAGCAGCTTCCCGGAGAGCCTGGGTTCACCCCTCCACTTT. It yields the protein CASSFPESLGSPLHF.

The V and J genes are TRBV7-8 and TRBJ1-5; D is uncertain. Germline CDR1 reads SGHVS; CDR2 reads FQNEAQ. Trimming shortened V by 2 bases and J by 3 bases, and 8 bases separated the two germline ends. The CDR3 contains 14 residues. The DNA of the CDR3 is TGTGCCAGCAGCTTACTCCGGGACAATCAGCCCCAGCATTTT. Translating it yields CASSLLRDNQPQHF.

In its sample, this clone was seen a few times. The V gene is TRBV18, the J gene TRBJ1-2; no firm D call. Trimming stripped 6 bases from V and 2 bases from J, with 10 bases between. The germline CDR1 and CDR2 sequences are KGHSH and LQKENI. The CDR3 consists of 13 residues. CDR3 bases: TGTGCCAGCTCCCGGGATTCCAACTATGGCTACACCTTC. Residues: CASSRDSNYGYTF.

This chain uses TRBV4-1 with TRBJ1-3; no firm D call. Trimming removed 2 bases at V and 4 bases at J, with 12 bases between. The germline V gene has CDR1 MGHRA and CDR2 YSYEKL. CDR3 length: 15 residues. The CDR3 loop reads CASSQSSTVGNTIYF. For the CDR3, the DNA is TGCGCCAGCAGCCAAAGTAGTACAGTGGGAAACACCATATATTTT.

Written as DNA, the CDR3 is TGCGCCAGCAGCTTGACAGGGTCGACCATATATTTT. This encodes CASSLTGSTIYF. The chain has TRBV5-1 and TRBJ1-3; a possible D gene is TRBD1 (6 bases). This CDR3 is 12 amino acids long. The V gene lost 1 base and the J gene lost 10 bases, with 9 bases spanning the gap. Germline CDR1 SGHRS, CDR2 YFSETQ.

The chain combines TRBV12-5 with TRBJ2-7; 9 bases align to TRBD1. The CDR3 sequence is 14 residues long. Germline trimming cut 5 bases from V and 5 bases from J; bases unmatched to any gene: 7. Germline loops: CDR1 LGHNT, CDR2 FRNRAP. CDR3 amino acids: CASGNWDRDHEQYF. CDR3 nucleotides: TGTGCTAGTGGTAACTGGGACAGGGACCACGAGCAGTACTTC.

J is TRBJ2-7 and V is TRBV5-1; D uncertain. Per the germline V gene, CDR1 is SGHRS and CDR2 is YFSETQ. The CDR3 has 15 residues. The V gene lost 0 bases and the J gene lost 2 bases, with 12 bases spanning the gap. The CDR3 sequence: CASSLVARGTYEQYF. DNA of the CDR3: TGCGCCAGCAGCTTGGTAGCTCGAGGTACCTACGAGCAGTACTTC.

About this clone itself: In the same sample, other DNA sequences code for this CDR3. V gene TRBV5-1 combines with J gene TRBJ1-1, with D hard to call. This CDR3 is 14 amino acids long. Germline V CDR1 and CDR2: SGHRS, YFSETQ. V was pared by 0 bases and J by 1 base, with 7 bases between. CDR3 bases: TGCGCCAGCAGCTTGGGCTCGGGGAACACTGAAGCTTTCTTT. This translates into CASSLGSGNTEAFF.

The chain carries TRBV6-1 and TRBJ2-7; weak D call: TRBD2 (6 bases). CDR3 length: 14 amino acids. V lost 0 bases to trimming and J lost 5 bases, with 11 bases between them. CDR1 MNHNS and CDR2 SASEGT come from the germline V gene. This chain's CDR3 is CASSEAGGYHEQYF. Here the CDR3 DNA reads TGTGCCAGCAGTGAAGCCGGAGGGTATCACGAGCAGTACTTC.

The CDR3 is CATSALRRGSSGNTIYF. CDR3 sequence (DNA): TGTGCCACCAGTGCCCTCCGCCGGGGGAGCTCTGGAAACACCATATATTTT. V is TRBV15 and J is TRBJ1-3, with D possibly matching TRBD1 (5 bases). The V gene lost 6 bases and the J gene lost 0 bases, with 18 bases spanning the gap. The germline V gene has CDR1 LNHNV and CDR2 YYDKDF (reference sequence). The CDR3 extends over 17 amino acids.

V is TRBV13 and J is TRBJ2-3; 8 positions match TRBD2. With V trimmed by 0 bases and J by 2 bases, 1 base remained unmatched. Germline V gene lookup returns CDR1 PRHDT and CDR2 FYEKMQ (reference sequence). The CDR3 loop spans 15 amino acids. Here the CDR3 reads CASSLGGLVTDTQYF. In nucleotides, the CDR3 is TGTGCCAGCAGCTTAGGGGGACTAGTCACAGATACGCAGTATTTT. Supplemented by reference TRBV13 and TRBJ2-3, the full variable domain reads AAGVIQSPRHLIKEKRETATLKCYPIPRHDTVYWYQQGPGQDPQFLISFYEKMQSDKGSIPDRFSAQQFSDYHSELNMSSLELGDSALYFCASSLGGLVTDTQYFGPGTRLTVL.

The chain is built from TRBV30 and TRBJ2-1, with 7 bases aligning to TRBD2. CDR1 is GTSNPN, CDR2 SVGIG, per germline (reference sequence). This CDR3 spans 15 amino acids. Germline trimming cut 4 bases from V and 4 bases from J; bases unmatched to any gene: 10. The CDR3 sequence is CAWITGGSAYNEQFF. CDR3 DNA sequence: TGTGCCTGGATAACCGGGGGGTCCGCGTACAATGAGCAGTTCTTC.

This chain links TRBV10-2 with TRBJ2-7; the match to TRBD2 covers 8 bases. The CDR3 is 15 residues long. Trimming at V came to 2 bases and at J to 4 bases, leaving 7 bases not matched to a gene. From germline, CDR1 is WSHSY and CDR2 SAAADI. CDR3 sequence: CASSEIQRGQYEQYF. The CDR3 DNA is TGCGCCAGCAGTGAGATCCAGCGGGGGCAATACGAGCAGTACTTC.

The chain combines TRBV6-5 with TRBJ1-3; D ambiguous. Trimming took off 0 bases at V and 1 base at J, with 7 bases between the two ends. Germline V gene data show CDR1 as MNHEY and CDR2 as SVGAGI. This CDR3 is 15 amino acids long. CDR3 amino acids: CASSYSAVSGNTIYF. DNA of the CDR3: TGTGCCAGCAGTTACTCTGCGGTATCTGGAAACACCATATATTTT.

The chain recombines TRBV28 with TRBJ1-6; tentatively, D is TRBD1 (6 bases). The V and J ends lost 6 bases and 0 bases respectively, with 12 bases between them. The germline V gene has CDR1 MDHEN and CDR2 SYDVKM. The CDR3 has 16 residues. The CDR3 reads CASSWDTSSYNSPLHF. The DNA of the CDR3 is TGTGCCAGCAGCTGGGACACCAGCTCCTATAATTCACCCCTCCACTTT. Full variable domain (outside the CDR3, taken from reference TRBV28 and TRBJ1-6): DVKVTQSSRYLVKRTGEKVFLECVQDMDHENMFWYRQDPGLGLRLIYFSYDVKMKEKGDIPEGYSVSREKKERFSLILESASTNQTSMYLCASSWDTSSYNSPLHFGNGTRLTVT.

This chain connects TRBV18 to TRBJ2-7; 7 nucleotides line up with TRBD1. This CDR3 is 14 amino acids long. Trimming at V came to 3 bases and at J to 6 bases, leaving 8 bases not matched to a gene. Per germline, CDR1 KGHSH and CDR2 LQKENI. The CDR3 loop reads CASSPTQGDVEQYF. CDR3 DNA: TGTGCCAGCTCACCGACGCAGGGGGACGTCGAGCAGTACTTC.

In this sample, this clone turned up once. The rearrangement joins TRBV4-3 to TRBJ2-3, with 9 bases aligning to TRBD2. Germline trimming cut 4 bases from V and 0 bases from J; bases unmatched to any gene: 8. Germline V lookup: CDR1 LGHNA, CDR2 YSLEER. The CDR3 is 17 residues long. CDR3 in amino acids: CASSRASGGSSTDTQYF. CDR3 in DNA: TGCGCCAGCAGCCGAGCGAGCGGGGGGTCTAGCACAGATACGCAGTATTTT.

This clone was seen only once. This chain connects TRBV6-6 to TRBJ1-2; tentative D call: TRBD1 (6 bases). Germline V gene sequence: CDR1 MNHNY, CDR2 SVGAGI (reference sequence). V was pared by 10 bases and J by 1 base, with 16 bases between. CDR3 length: 14 residues. In DNA form, the CDR3 reads TGTGCCATTGGGACGGGCAGGGGTAACTATGGCTACACCTTC. Its translation: CAIGTGRGNYGYTF.

The V call is TRBV30, the J call TRBJ1-5, with D perhaps TRBD1 (6 bases). Between the trimmed V and J ends, which lost 0 bases and 0 bases, there was a span of 15 bases. The CDR3 contains 17 residues. The V gene's germline CDR1 is GTSNPN and CDR2 SVGIG (reference sequence). The CDR3 protein is CAWSVQGQLYSNQPQHF. Written as DNA, the CDR3 is TGTGCCTGGAGTGTACAAGGACAGTTATATAGCAATCAGCCCCAGCATTTT. Full variable domain (rest looked up from reference TRBV30 and TRBJ1-5): SQTIHQWPATLVQPVGSPLSLECTVEGTSNPNLYWYRQAAGRGLQLLFYSVGIGQISSEVPQNLSASRPQDRQFILSSKKLLLSDSGFYLCAWSVQGQLYSNQPQHFGDGTRLSIL.

This chain uses TRBV5-1 with TRBJ2-7; a possible D gene is TRBD2 (6 bases). V lost 3 bases and J lost 2, with 12 bases in between. Germline V gives CDR1 SGHRS, CDR2 YFSETQ. The CDR3 covers 14 residues. CDR3 sequence reads: CASSYGAGPYEQYF. In nucleotides, the CDR3 is TGCGCCAGCAGCTATGGGGCGGGGCCCTACGAGCAGTACTTC.

CDR3 loop: CASSADRGIFYEQYF. DNA of the CDR3: TGTGCCAGCAGCGCGGACAGGGGGATTTTTTACGAGCAGTACTTC. The J gene is TRBJ2-7, the V gene TRBV7-2, with 10 positions matching TRBD1. The germline gives CDR1 SGHTA, CDR2 FQGNSA. The CDR3 length is 15 residues. V shed 5 bases and J 4 bases; nucleotides not matched to a gene: 8. Variable domain in full (rest from reference TRBV7-2 and TRBJ2-7): GAGVSQSPSNKVTEKGKDVELRCDPISGHTALYWYRQSLGQGLEFLIYFQGNSAPDKSGLPSDRFSAERTGGSVSTLTIQRTQQEDSAVYLCASSADRGIFYEQYFGPGTRLTVT.

V is TRBV6-5 and J is TRBJ1-2; 7 bases line up with TRBD1. There are 13 residues in the CDR3. CDR1 is MNHEY, CDR2 SVGAGI, per germline. V shed 4 bases and J 6 bases; nucleotides not matched to a gene: 5. The chain's CDR3 is CASSSPGQNGYTF. CDR3 bases: TGTGCCAGCAGTTCCCCGGGACAGAATGGCTACACCTTC.

The rearrangement links TRBV7-6 to TRBJ2-5, with 8 bases matching TRBD2. Per germline, CDR1 SGHVS and CDR2 FNYEAQ. The CDR3 contains 17 residues. The trim removed 1 base at V and 3 bases at J, leaving 10 bases unmatched. The DNA for the CDR3 is TGTGCCAGCAGCTTAGGGGGAGTTAGCGGGGCGAAAGAGACCCAGTACTTC. Residues: CASSLGGVSGAKETQYF.